The 15 T cell receptor beta chains below were found in one sample sequenced in a study of CD8+ T cells in alopecia areata. The sequencing template was cDNA reverse transcribed from extracted RNA. Repertoires were generated with immunoSEQ multiplex PCR, while TCRdb's copy carries only in-frame clones and drops some. The sample includes around 110,000 clones, 84% seen only once; the top ten take about 24%. Noted treatment: oral pan-JAK inhibitor, 5-10 mg twice daily. The material was CD8+ T cells sorted from blood, obtained at week 24, from a patient treated with tofacitinib. The origin of the receptors is a human donor with alopecia areata.

The chain combines TRBV25-1 with TRBJ1-6, with unresolved D. This CDR3 contains 16 residues. CDR1 is MGHDK, CDR2 SYGVNS, per germline. V was trimmed by 6 bases and J by 6 bases, leaving 18 bases between them. This chain's CDR3 is CASRTQDGWGNSPLHF. The CDR3 DNA reads TGTGCCAGCAGAACCCAGGATGGGTGGGGTAATTCACCCCTCCACTTT.

On this clone: Germline is not matched at one junction end, which may reflect a read error. The chain has TRBV7-6 and TRBJ1-2, with D perhaps TRBD1 (6 bases). This CDR3 region has 13 residues. In germline, CDR1 is SGHVS, CDR2 FNYEAQ. The CDR3 DNA is TGTGCCAGCAGCTTAGATTCTTTGGACAGCCCATCCTTC. It codes for CASSLDSLDSPSF.

The chain joins TRBV27 to TRBJ2-3, with D perhaps matching TRBD1 (5 bases). This CDR3 comprises 17 residues. The ends were cut back, 5 bases at V and 0 bases at J, with 18 bases in the middle. The V gene's germline CDR1 is MNHEY and CDR2 SMNVEV (reference sequence). CDR3 DNA: TGTGCCAGCAGTAGGGGCCCTCGGAAGACGAGCACAGATACGCAGTATTTT. Its protein product is CASSRGPRKTSTDTQYF.

This chain connects TRBV6-5 to TRBJ2-3; 7 bases map to TRBD2. CDR3 length: 15 amino acids. J was trimmed by 2 bases and V by 2 bases; bases with no gene match: 4. Germline-derived CDR1 and CDR2 are MNHEY and SVGAGI. CDR3 coding DNA: TGTGCCAGCAGTTACGGAGCGGGGATCACAGATACGCAGTATTTT. Its translation: CASSYGAGITDTQYF.

The J gene is TRBJ2-7, the V gene TRBV29-1, with D hard to call. Germline V gene data show CDR1 as SQVTM and CDR2 as ANQGSEA. Trimming removed 1 base at V and 1 base at J, with 11 bases between. The CDR3 contains 14 residues. In nucleotides, the CDR3 is TGCAGCGTTGAAGGCCTTTCCGAGTCCTACGAGCAGTACTTC. This encodes CSVEGLSESYEQYF.

This chain joins TRBV19 and TRBJ2-2; D is tentatively TRBD1 or TRBD2 (5 bases each). V dropped 4 bases and J dropped 5 bases, with 11 bases sitting between them. The V gene's germline CDR1 is LNHDA and CDR2 SQIVND (reference sequence). The CDR3 consists of 14 residues. As DNA, the CDR3 is TGTGCCAGTAGTAAAACCTGGGGGACCGGGGAGCTGTTTTTT. Protein: CASSKTWGTGELFF.

The chain is built from TRBV2 and TRBJ2-1; 10 bases match TRBD1. The CDR3 spans 16 residues. Germline loops: CDR1 SNHLY, CDR2 FYNNEI. Unmatched junction bases numbered 8, after V lost 3 bases and J lost 6 bases. The CDR3 nucleotides read TGTGCCAGCAGTGATCCCGGACAGGGGGATCTCAATGAGCAGTTCTTC. Amino acid sequence: CASSDPGQGDLNEQFF.

This clone has a single count. This chain uses TRBV11-2 with TRBJ2-7; 9 nucleotides agree with TRBD2. This CDR3 is 14 amino acids long. The V gene's germline CDR1 is SGHAT and CDR2 FQNNGV. V lost 5 bases and J lost 6; bases outside the gene matches: 8. The CDR3 spells CASSPGLAKVEQYF. DNA of the CDR3: TGTGCCAGCAGCCCCGGACTAGCGAAGGTCGAGCAGTACTTC.

The chain employs TRBV6-5 and TRBJ2-1; TRBD2 matches 8 bases. Unmatched junction bases numbered 6, after V lost 6 bases and J lost 5 bases. This CDR3 is built from 14 residues. Germline loops: CDR1 MNHEY, CDR2 SVGAGI. The CDR3 sequence: CASRRTGGDNEQFF. The CDR3 DNA reads as TGTGCCAGCAGACGGACCGGGGGGGACAATGAGCAGTTCTTC.

The rearrangement uses TRBV4-1 and TRBJ2-1; the D is unclear. CDR1 is MGHRA and CDR2 is YSYEKL in the germline V gene. The CDR3 contains 15 residues. V gave up 0 bases and J gave up 6 bases, with 12 bases separating them. CDR3 amino acids: CASSQEGFGRNEQFF. CDR3 in DNA: TGCGCCAGCAGCCAAGAGGGGTTTGGACGCAATGAGCAGTTCTTC.

This chain connects TRBV10-3 to TRBJ2-1; 9 bases match TRBD1. The CDR3 has 15 residues. V dropped 3 bases and J dropped 6; count of bases not matched to a gene: 6. Germline V lookup: CDR1 ENHRY, CDR2 SYGVKD. CDR3 loop: CAISDRQDRGNEQFF. In DNA, the CDR3 is TGTGCCATCAGTGACCGACAGGACAGGGGCAATGAGCAGTTCTTC.

This clone has only a few counts. This chain uses TRBV5-1 with TRBJ2-1; TRBD2 is a possible D gene (5 bases). This CDR3 has 13 residues. Trimming took off 1 base at V and 7 bases at J, with 9 bases between the two ends. The V gene's germline CDR1 is SGHRS and CDR2 YFSETQ. The CDR3 spells CASSLLGENEQFF. CDR3 in DNA: TGCGCCAGCAGCTTGTTGGGAGAGAATGAGCAGTTCTTC. Full variable domain (remainder filled in from reference TRBV5-1 and TRBJ2-1): KAGVTQTPRYLIKTRGQQVTLSCSPISGHRSVSWYQQTPGQGLQFLFEYFSETQRNKGNFPGRFSGRQFSNSRSEMNVSTLELGDSALYLCASSLLGENEQFFGPGTRLTVL.

J is TRBJ1-1 and V is TRBV7-9; no clear D. CDR1 is SEHNR, CDR2 FQNEAQ, per germline (reference sequence). This CDR3 is built from 13 residues. V shed 1 base and J shed 6 bases, with 9 bases lying between them. The CDR3 protein is CASSLVGQPEAFF. DNA for the CDR3: TGTGCCAGCAGCTTAGTAGGGCAGCCTGAAGCTTTCTTT.

This clone was seen just once. This chain connects TRBV27 to TRBJ2-5; 8 nucleotides match TRBD1. CDR3 length: 17 residues. V trimming: 5 bases; J trimming: 5 bases; junction bases outside the gene matches: 16. CDR1 and CDR2 from the germline V gene are MNHEY and SMNVEV (reference sequence). In DNA form, the CDR3 reads TGTGCCAGCAGTCGTTTCTTGCAGGGGGCAGTAGGGGAGACCCAGTACTTC. It encodes CASSRFLQGAVGETQYF.

V usage is TRBV5-1 and J usage is TRBJ1-1; D unresolved. The ends were cut back, 4 bases at V and 0 bases at J, with 19 bases in the middle. The CDR3 sequence is 17 residues long. Germline V gene lookup returns CDR1 SGHRS and CDR2 YFSETQ. CDR3 residues: CASSRLRTLGMNTEAFF. The CDR3 nucleotides are TGCGCCAGCAGCCGCCTCCGCACCCTAGGCATGAACACTGAAGCTTTCTTT. The variable domain in full, completed from reference TRBV5-1 and TRBJ1-1, reads KAGVTQTPRYLIKTRGQQVTLSCSPISGHRSVSWYQQTPGQGLQFLFEYFSETQRNKGNFPGRFSGRQFSNSRSEMNVSTLELGDSALYLCASSRLRTLGMNTEAFFGQGTRLTVV.